This T cell receptor (beta chain) was sequenced in a study of cytomegalovirus exposure and HLA in healthy donors. Points on this clone: Antigen: not known.

The study's findings and limits: It emerged from a later analysis that several of the most significant clusters appeared to be linked to common viral pathogens. Across donors, most TCRs were seen rarely, yet some public ones were widespread.

Unmatched junction bases numbered 9, after V lost 5 bases and J lost 7 bases. CDR1 LNHNV and CDR2 YYDKDF come from the germline V gene (reference sequence). The CDR3 runs to 15 residues. The PCR employed 60 Vbeta primers together with 13 Jbeta primers. Libraries were prepared by immunoSEQ multiplex PCR; TCRdb keeps only in-frame clonotypes and omits some of them. The sample yields about 200,000 clones, 80% to 85% seen once. This chain joins TRBV15 and TRBJ1-5; TRBD1 agrees at 9 bases. The TCR sequence derives from a boy aged 2 to 10 in good health and CMV-seronegative. Sequencing input: PBMCs. In DNA, the CDR3 is TGTGCCACCAGCGACGGGGACAGGGAGGGCCAGCCCCAGCATTTT. Translation gives CATSDGDREGQPQHF.